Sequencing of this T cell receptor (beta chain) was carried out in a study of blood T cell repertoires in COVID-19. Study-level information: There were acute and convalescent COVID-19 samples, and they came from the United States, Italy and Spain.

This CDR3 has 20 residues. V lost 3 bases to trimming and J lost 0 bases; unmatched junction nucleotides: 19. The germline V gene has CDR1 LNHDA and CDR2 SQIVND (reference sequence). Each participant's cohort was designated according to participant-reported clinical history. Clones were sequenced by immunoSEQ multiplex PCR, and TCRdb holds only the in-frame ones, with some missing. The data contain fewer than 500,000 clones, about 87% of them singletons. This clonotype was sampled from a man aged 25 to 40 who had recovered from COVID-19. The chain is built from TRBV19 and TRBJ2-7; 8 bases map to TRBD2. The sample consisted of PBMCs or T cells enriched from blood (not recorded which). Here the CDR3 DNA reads TGTGCCAGTAGTATTCGCCCCGGGGTAGCGGGGCCTCCCAGCTCCTACGAGCAGTACTTC. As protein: CASSIRPGVAGPPSSYEQYF.